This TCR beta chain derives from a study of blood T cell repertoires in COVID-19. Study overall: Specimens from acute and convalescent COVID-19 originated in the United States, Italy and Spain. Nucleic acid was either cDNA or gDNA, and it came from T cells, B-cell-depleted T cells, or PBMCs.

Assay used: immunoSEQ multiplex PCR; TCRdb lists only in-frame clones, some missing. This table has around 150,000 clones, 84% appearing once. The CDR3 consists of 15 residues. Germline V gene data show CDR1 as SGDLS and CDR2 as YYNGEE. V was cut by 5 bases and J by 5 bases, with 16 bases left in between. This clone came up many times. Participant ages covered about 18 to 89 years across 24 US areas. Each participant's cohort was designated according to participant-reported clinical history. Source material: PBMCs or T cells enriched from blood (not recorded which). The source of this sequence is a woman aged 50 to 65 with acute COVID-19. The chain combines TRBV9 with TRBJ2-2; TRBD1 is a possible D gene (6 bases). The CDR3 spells CASSGAGAVTGELFF. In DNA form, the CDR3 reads TGTGCCAGCAGTGGGGCAGGGGCTGTGACCGGGGAGCTGTTTTTT.